This is a list of T cell receptor beta chains from one sample in a study of cytomegalovirus exposure and HLA in healthy donors. Repertoires were generated with immunoSEQ multiplex PCR, while TCRdb's copy carries only in-frame clones and drops some. This table holds some 67,000 clones, about 79% found once. Sequenced material: PBMCs. The source of these receptors is a man aged 55 to 69 in good health and CMV-seropositive. Each CDR3 is given without its conserved first and last residue. A D gene is named only where the DNA matches it firmly. The listing skips clone size in some rows; elsewhere it reads once, few, many or a size class.

10	-	-	TRBV29-1	TRBJ2-3	SVQVLADTQY
14	-	-	TRBV19	TRBJ2-2	ASSRGGGSNTGELF
15	-	TRBD2	TRBV6-4	TRBJ2-1	ASSTTSGTSGNNEQF
12	-	-	TRBV29-1	TRBJ1-1	SVGHPGENTEAF
11	-	-	TRBV6-5	TRBJ1-4	ASSYGQYEKLF
14	-	TRBD2	TRBV5-1	TRBJ2-1	ASSLPTSGTYNEQF
17	-	TRBD2	TRBV5-1	TRBJ2-2	ASSARTSGRDGNTGELF
13	-	TRBD1	TRBV5-1	TRBJ1-5	ASMVDRAGNQPQH
12	-	-	TRBV19	TRBJ2-7	ASSRAAGFYEQY
12	-	TRBD1	TRBV6-6	TRBJ1-1	ASSYLRTGESAF
14	-	-	TRBV2	TRBJ2-3	ASSDPRSSSTDTQY
11	few	-	TRBV2	TRBJ2-2	ASSGTAGGELF
11	-	TRBD1	TRBV7-9	TRBJ2-1	ASISQGANEQF
11	-	TRBD1	TRBV4-1	TRBJ2-7	ASSPGQGNEQY
12	-	-	TRBV6-5	TRBJ1-1	ASSWGGRDTEAF
10	-	-	TRBV2	TRBJ2-7	ASRRNSYEQY
12	-	TRBD1	TRBV2	TRBJ1-1	ASSGDRGNTEAF
16	-	-	TRBV21-1	TRBJ2-2	ASSKRGDSLTFAGELF
10	-	-	TRBV29-1	TRBJ2-4	SAGGTKNIQY
11	-	-	TRBV2	TRBJ2-3	ASRTGSTDTQY
14	-	TRBD1	TRBV27	TRBJ1-5	ASSSPGTGNNQPQH
12	-	-	TRBV11-2	TRBJ1-3	ASSKGVGGNTIY
13	once	-	TRBV27	TRBJ1-1	ASTPWGRSNTEAF
11	-	TRBD1	TRBV6-1	TRBJ2-3	ASSFSGTEAQY
13	few	TRBD2	TRBV4-2	TRBJ2-3	ASSPGLAGLDTQY
13	-	-	TRBV28	TRBJ1-6	ASSLSLTASVPLH
12	-	TRBD1	TRBV29-1	TRBJ1-1	SVGQGARNTEAF
11	-	-	TRBV5-1	TRBJ1-1	ASSGPGNAGAF
13	-	-	TRBV4-1	TRBJ2-7	ASSSQGGASYEQY
12	-	-	TRBV5-4	TRBJ2-3	ASSLVVSTDTQY
13	-	TRBD1	TRBV5-6	TRBJ1-1	ASRSRDRDVSEAF
15	-	TRBD2	TRBV7-8	TRBJ2-1	ASSLARWTSGHNEQF
12	once	TRBD1	TRBV6-1	TRBJ1-5	ASSLDRASQPQH
11	-	-	TRBV25-1	TRBJ2-5	ASSEIVQETQY
12	-	TRBD1	TRBV6-1	TRBJ1-1	ASRTGGGNTEAF
14	-	TRBD2	TRBV5-1	TRBJ2-1	ASSLGASGNYNEQF
12	-	-	TRBV5-4	TRBJ2-3	ASSLKSGPDTQY
12	-	TRBD1	TRBV14	TRBJ2-5	ASSNYRGQETQY
14	-	TRBD1	TRBV5-1	TRBJ1-1	ASSFTPQGAETEAF
12	few	TRBD1	TRBV2	TRBJ1-4	AKGQGANGEKLF
12	-	TRBD1	TRBV6-5	TRBJ2-3	ASKRGIRGDTQY
12	-	TRBD1	TRBV5-4	TRBJ2-7	ASSPRLGQPTQY
14	-	-	TRBV6-1	TRBJ2-1	ASSVSLTQTYNEQF
13	-	TRBD2	TRBV11-3	TRBJ2-3	ASSFREGPTDTQY
13	-	TRBD2	TRBV6-1	TRBJ2-3	ASRGLAGATDTQY
15	-	TRBD2	TRBV7-9	TRBJ2-1	ACTGGNLLAGGGEQF
12	-	TRBD1	TRBV5-1	TRBJ2-2	ASSSEQGAGELF